The next 12 T cell receptor beta chains were all read from a single sample in a study of tumor-infiltrating lymphocytes in primary liver carcinoma listed by TCRdb under 2017. Total RNA and DNA were co-extracted without cell sorting from around 20-30 mg of bulk tissue using the AllPrep DNA/RNA mini kit. TCRdb records Illumina HiSeq 2500 as the sequencer. Starting from 450 to 500 ng total RNA, TCRbeta-specific cDNA was produced by reverse transcription with a constant-region primer and ProtoScript II reverse transcriptase. The TCRbeta libraries were prepared through three rounds of nested multiplex PCR following a slightly modified ARM-PCR procedure. The first two PCR rounds used multiplex TRBV1-TRBV30 forward primers with a Cbeta reverse primer, each for approximately 9 cycles. TCRdb reprocessing: public reads trimmed at Q25 with fastp, clones called with MiXCR, in-frame beta chains kept. Rows merge per CDR3 protein into single entries with the most common DNA and genes. In all, the sample holds 50,000 to 65,000 distinct CDR3 sequences, and around 64% of those were seen once. Together, the top ten hold 40% to 45% of the sample.

Sequencing was carried out using liver tumor tissue from sampling region 4. The meaning of the sample's cell subset or site label: tumor region T4, right-lateral pole. The receptors shown here come from a man aged 40-50 years with primary liver carcinoma and hepatitis B virus infection.

With regard to this clonotype: Compared with germline, one end of the junction differs, possibly owing to a read error. The CDR3 nucleotides are TGTGCCAGCAGCAACGGAGGCCTAGCGATGACCGGGGAGCTATTTTTT. It specifies CASSNGGLAMTGELFF. This chain joins TRBV7-9 and TRBJ2-2; D perhaps matches TRBD2 (6 bases). The CDR3 totals 16 residues. Germline values: CDR1 SEHNR, CDR2 FQNEAQ (reference sequence).

In its sample, this clonotype is medium-sized. This rearrangement joins TRBV29-1 to TRBJ2-7, with a possible D match to TRBD2 (6 bases). Trimming cost V 6 bases and J 7 bases, with 16 bases left between them. The V gene's germline CDR1 is SQVTM and CDR2 ANQGSEA. The CDR3 is 12 residues long. The CDR3 is CSVRRASGEQYF. The CDR3 DNA sequence: TGCAGCGTCAGGAGGGCCTCGGGGGAGCAGTACTTC.

A note on this clonotype: At one boundary the junction diverges from the germline segment, which might be a read error. The J gene is TRBJ2-7, the V gene TRBV5-1; the match to TRBD2 covers 8 bases. Germline values: CDR1 SGHRS, CDR2 YFSETQ. The length of the CDR3 is 18 residues. CDR3 in amino acids: CVSSLEASGPDRLYEQYF. CDR3 DNA sequence: TGCGTCAGCAGCTTGGAGGCTAGCGGGCCCGATAGGCTCTACGAGCAGTATTTC.

This clonotype was seen just once. Because the CDR3 is missing its conserved closing phenylalanine or tryptophan, this is likely a read error. This chain joins TRBV4-1 and TRBJ2-7; possibly TRBD1 for D (6 bases). Germline V gene lookup returns CDR1 MGHRA and CDR2 YSYEKL. The CDR3 runs 14 residues. The CDR3 sequence: CASSLDRTSYEQYI. For the CDR3, the DNA is TGCGCCAGTAGCCTAGACAGGACCTCCTATGAGCAGTACATC.

In the case of this clonotype: At one of its ends the junction is not consistent with the germline gene, which may arise from a read error. J is TRBJ2-2 and V is TRBV6-5; the D gene is possibly TRBD2 (7 bases). Germline loops: CDR1 MNHEY, CDR2 SVGAGI. This CDR3 region has 15 residues. The CDR3 spells CASSYSSGVTGGLLF. For the CDR3, the DNA is TGTGCCAGCAGCTATTCATCCGGGGTCACCGGGGGGCTGCTTTTT.

Points on this clonotype: It may be a read error: a sequence one base away is much more abundant. The rearrangement uses TRBV7-9 and TRBJ2-7; 9 bases fit TRBD1. The germline CDR1 and CDR2 sequences are SEHNR and FQNEAQ (reference sequence). CDR3 length: 13 residues. Losses at the gene ends were 10 bases for V and 2 bases for J; bases not matched to a gene: 6. The CDR3 here is CANKQGAAYEQYF. CDR3 nucleotides: TGTGCCAACAAACAGGGGGCGGCCTACGAGCAGTACTTC.

Comment on this clonotype: The CDR3 carries no conserved terminal phenylalanine or tryptophan, so it likely arises from a read error. The chain couples TRBV6-5 to TRBJ2-1; TRBD2 matches 16 bases. The CDR3 length is 19 residues. The V gene end was trimmed by 5 bases and the J gene end by 2 bases; junction bases not matched to a gene: 9. Germline V gives CDR1 MNHEY, CDR2 SVGAGI. The CDR3 nucleotides are TGTGCCAGCAGTCCCGGGACTAGCGGGAGGGCCGGCGCCTACAATGAGCAGTTCTTA. It translates to CASSPGTSGRAGAYNEQFL.

Comment on this clonotype: Mismatch with germline at one junction end may stem from a read error. The rearrangement uses TRBV5-5 and TRBJ2-1; 8 bases are shared with TRBD1. The length of the CDR3 is 15 residues. Per germline, CDR1 SGHKS and CDR2 YYEKEE (reference sequence). In DNA form, the CDR3 reads TGTGCCAGCAGCCCTGGACAGGGTTCCTACAATAAGCAGCACTTC. The encoded protein is CASSPGQGSYNKQHF.

Concerning this clonotype: A junction boundary mismatches the germline segment, possibly from a read error. This chain connects TRBV7-9 to TRBJ2-1; maybe TRBD1 (6 bases). The germline V gene encodes CDR1 SEHNR and CDR2 FQNEAQ (reference sequence). This CDR3 is built from 17 residues. CDR3 amino acids: CTSSLPYQGPKTNGQFF. The DNA for the CDR3 is TGTACCAGCAGCTTACCATATCAGGGGCCTAAAACAAATGGACAGTTCTTC.

About this clonotype itself: Germline and junction disagree at one end, which may indicate a read error. The V and J genes are TRBV6-1 and TRBJ2-2, with TRBD1 identical over 9 bases. Per germline, CDR1 MNHNS and CDR2 SASEGT. This CDR3 spans 17 amino acids. CDR3 nucleotides: TGTGCCAGCAGTGAAGGGAGACAGGGGGATACCACTGGGGAGCCGTTTTTT. This codes for CASSEGRQGDTTGEPFF.

V and J are TRBV6-2 or TRBV6-3 and TRBJ1-5; 7 positions match TRBD1. This CDR3 comprises 16 residues. The trim removed 5 bases at V and 5 bases at J, leaving 12 bases unmatched. Per germline, CDR1 MNHEY and CDR2 SVGEGT. The CDR3 DNA is TGTGCCAGCAGTCCCCACAGGGGTATGTGGGATCAGCCCCAGCATTTT. It yields the protein CASSPHRGMWDQPQHF.

This clonotype showed up just once. A much bigger clone sits one base away, suggesting this may be a read error. J is TRBJ1-1 and V is TRBV10-3, with 7 positions matching TRBD1. V lost 6 bases, J lost 4 bases, and 14 bases stayed unmatched. Per the germline V gene, CDR1 is ENHRY and CDR2 is SYGVKD. The CDR3 is 16 amino acids. CDR3 nucleotides: TGTGCCATCAGGGGGAGGTCACAGGGGTTGATCACTGAAGCTTTCTTT. Protein product: CAIRGRSQGLITEAFF.